One and the same sample provided the 5 T cell receptor beta chains below, sequenced in a study of T-cell memory formation after mild COVID-19. TCRdb fed the 5' RACE reads into MiXCR, producing one record per CDR3 protein. Of 200,000 to 250,000 distinct CDR3 sequences listed, roughly a tenth are singletons. Sequenced material: PBMCs or a T cell subset sorted from them (not recorded which). The receptors stem from a young man who had mild COVID-19 (a few samples of this study predate the infection). Cell type and time point are not known.

This clonotype has more than one count but fewer than ten. The CDR3 protein is CASSQAGAQPQHF. The CDR3 DNA sequence: TGCGCCAGCAGCCAAGCAGGGGCTCAGCCCCAGCATTTT. This chain uses TRBV4-1 with TRBJ1-5; TRBD1 might be the D (6 bases). V was pared by 1 base and J by 6 bases, with 7 bases between. CDR1 and CDR2 from the germline V gene are MGHRA and YSYEKL. The CDR3 contains 13 residues.

This clonotype has only a few counts. V and J are TRBV20-1 and TRBJ2-3; 11 nucleotides align to TRBD2. From germline, CDR1 is DFQATT and CDR2 SNEGSKA (reference sequence). This CDR3 has 17 residues. J gave up 2 bases and V 2 bases, and 9 bases lay outside the gene matches. The CDR3 DNA reads TGCAGTGCTAGACTACGAGCACTAGCGGGGGACACAGATACGCAGTATTTT. Amino acids: CSARLRALAGDTDTQYF.

The chain is built from TRBV7-9 and TRBJ2-1; 9 nucleotides align to TRBD2. V was pared by 2 bases and J by 8 bases, with 16 bases of the junction left unmatched. In germline, CDR1 is SEHNR, CDR2 FQNEAQ (reference sequence). The CDR3 extends over 18 amino acids. The CDR3 spells CASSLLFLAGDSPHEQFF. CDR3 nucleotides: TGTGCCAGCAGCTTACTTTTTTTAGCGGGGGATTCCCCCCATGAGCAGTTCTTC.

As DNA, the CDR3 is TGTGCCAGCAGTATGTGGGCCAGGGGGTATTCACCCCTCCACTTT. Translation: CASSMWARGYSPLHF. The rearrangement links TRBV12-3 or TRBV12-4 to TRBJ1-6; TRBD1 agrees at 7 bases. The CDR3 consists of 15 residues. J gave up 8 bases and V 5 bases, and 9 bases lay outside the gene matches.

This clonotype was recorded a few times. The chain recombines TRBV11-2 with TRBJ2-3; D might be TRBD2 (6 bases). Germline CDR1 SGHAT, CDR2 FQNNGV. The V and J ends lost 3 bases and 0 bases respectively, with 16 bases between them. The CDR3 is 17 residues long. The CDR3 region has the DNA TGTGCCAGCAGCTTGAGGAGGGGACTTTCTAGCACAGATACGCAGTATTTT. The encoded protein is CASSLRRGLSSTDTQYF. The full variable domain, its missing parts supplied by reference TRBV11-2 and TRBJ2-3, is EAGVAQSPRYKIIEKRQSVAFWCNPISGHATLYWYQQILGQGPKLLIQFQNNGVVDDSQLPKDRFSAERLKGVDSTLKIQPAKLEDSAVYLCASSLRRGLSSTDTQYFGPGTRLTVL.